A selection of T cell receptor beta chains follows, all from one sample in a study of blood T cell repertoires in COVID-19. The table came from immunoSEQ multiplex PCR; TCRdb's copy has only in-frame clones and leaves some out. In the table there are 20,000 to 30,000 clones, 75% to 85% of which are singletons. Sequences were obtained from peripheral blood. The receptors derive from a woman between 65 and 79 years old with COVID-19, enrolled during active disease. The CDR3 runs from the conserved cysteine through the conserved F or W. Fields, in order: J gene, clone size, V gene, D gene, CDR3 length, CDR3 DNA, CDR3 protein. D genes are given only for firm matches. Rows give clone size only sometimes, using once, few, many, or a class for an expanded clone.

j_call: TRBJ1-3; clone_size: NA; v_call: TRBV6-6; d_call: NA; cdr3_length: 15; cdr3_nt: TGTGCCAGCAGTCCGGGGGGGAACTCTGGAAACACCATATATTTT; cdr3_aa: CASSPGGNSGNTIYF
j_call: TRBJ1-4; clone_size: NA; v_call: TRBV4-1; d_call: NA; cdr3_length: 17; cdr3_nt: TGCGCCAGCAGCCATAGACCACGGGGTACAACTAATGAAAAACTGTTTTTT; cdr3_aa: CASSHRPRGTTNEKLFF
j_call: TRBJ1-2; clone_size: NA; v_call: TRBV29-1; d_call: TRBD1; cdr3_length: 13; cdr3_nt: TGCAGCGCCGGGACAGGGAGCGGGTATGGCTACACCTTC; cdr3_aa: CSAGTGSGYGYTF
j_call: TRBJ2-1; clone_size: NA; v_call: TRBV6-5; d_call: NA; cdr3_length: 15; cdr3_nt: TGTGCCAGCAGTCCCGGAGATACCTCCTACAATGAGCAGTTCTTC; cdr3_aa: CASSPGDTSYNEQFF
j_call: TRBJ2-3; clone_size: NA; v_call: TRBV10-3; d_call: TRBD2; cdr3_length: 17; cdr3_nt: TGTGCCATCAACCCGGGACTAGCGGGGGCGAAGTCAGATACGCAGTATTTT; cdr3_aa: CAINPGLAGAKSDTQYF
j_call: TRBJ1-2; clone_size: NA; v_call: TRBV9; d_call: TRBD1; cdr3_length: 15; cdr3_nt: TGTGCCAGCAGCGCCGACAGGGGAGGCGACTATGGCTACACCTTC; cdr3_aa: CASSADRGGDYGYTF
j_call: TRBJ2-7; clone_size: NA; v_call: TRBV3-1/TRBV3-2; d_call: TRBD2; cdr3_length: 17; cdr3_nt: TGTGCCAGCAGCCTCAGGCGGACTAGCGGGGGGGGATCCGAGCAGTACTTC; cdr3_aa: CASSLRRTSGGGSEQYF
j_call: TRBJ1-1; clone_size: NA; v_call: TRBV10-1; d_call: NA; cdr3_length: 12; cdr3_nt: TGCGCCAGCAGCGACAGGTGTTATGAAGCTTTCTTT; cdr3_aa: CASSDRCYEAFF
j_call: TRBJ2-7; clone_size: once; v_call: TRBV3-1/TRBV3-2; d_call: TRBD1; cdr3_length: 18; cdr3_nt: TGTGCCAGCAGCCAAGTCAATAAAATGGAACAGGGGTACGACGAGCAGTACTTC; cdr3_aa: CASSQVNKMEQGYDEQYF
j_call: TRBJ1-4; clone_size: NA; v_call: TRBV29-1; d_call: TRBD1; cdr3_length: 15; cdr3_nt: TGCAGCGTAAACGTAGGGGGACAGGGAAATGAAAAACTGTTTTTT; cdr3_aa: CSVNVGGQGNEKLFF
j_call: TRBJ1-4; clone_size: NA; v_call: TRBV7-2; d_call: TRBD1; cdr3_length: 19; cdr3_nt: TGTGCCAGCACCTCAGGGGGCCAATACGCAAATCCCACTAATGAAAAACTGTTTTTT; cdr3_aa: CASTSGGQYANPTNEKLFF
j_call: TRBJ1-4; clone_size: once; v_call: TRBV11-2; d_call: NA; cdr3_length: 15; cdr3_nt: TGTGCCAGCAGCTTAGCGGGGGGGGTGATTGAAAAACTGTTTTTT; cdr3_aa: CASSLAGGVIEKLFF
j_call: TRBJ1-5; clone_size: NA; v_call: TRBV29-1; d_call: TRBD1; cdr3_length: 13; cdr3_nt: TGCAGCGTGGGGACAGGGGCCAATCAGCCCCAGCATTTT; cdr3_aa: CSVGTGANQPQHF
j_call: TRBJ2-1; clone_size: once; v_call: TRBV6-2/TRBV6-3; d_call: TRBD2; cdr3_length: 13; cdr3_nt: TGTGCCAGCAGCCACCTAGCGGACAATGAGCAGTTCTTC; cdr3_aa: CASSHLADNEQFF
j_call: TRBJ1-1; clone_size: NA; v_call: TRBV29-1; d_call: TRBD1; cdr3_length: 14; cdr3_nt: TGCAGCGTTGTGGGGACAGGGAGTTGGTCTGAAGCTTTCTTT; cdr3_aa: CSVVGTGSWSEAFF
j_call: TRBJ1-3; clone_size: NA; v_call: TRBV10-1; d_call: NA; cdr3_length: 14; cdr3_nt: TGCGCCAGCCCAGCGGGAAGCTCTGGAAACACCATATATTTT; cdr3_aa: CASPAGSSGNTIYF
j_call: TRBJ2-1; clone_size: NA; v_call: TRBV19; d_call: NA; cdr3_length: 14; cdr3_nt: TGTGCCAGTAGTATAGAAGGGACATCCGGCGAGCAGTTCTTC; cdr3_aa: CASSIEGTSGEQFF
j_call: TRBJ2-3; clone_size: NA; v_call: TRBV7-9; d_call: NA; cdr3_length: 13; cdr3_nt: TGTGCCAGCAGCCTACCTGTTGCCGATACGCAGTATTTT; cdr3_aa: CASSLPVADTQYF
j_call: TRBJ1-3; clone_size: NA; v_call: TRBV18; d_call: TRBD1; cdr3_length: 16; cdr3_nt: TGTGCCAGCTCACTTGGACAGGGGGCGGCTGGAAACACCATATATTTT; cdr3_aa: CASSLGQGAAGNTIYF
j_call: TRBJ2-3; clone_size: NA; v_call: TRBV27; d_call: NA; cdr3_length: 14; cdr3_nt: TGTGCCAGCAGTTTAGAGCGGGTTAGTTGGTCGCAGTATTTT; cdr3_aa: CASSLERVSWSQYF
j_call: TRBJ1-6; clone_size: NA; v_call: TRBV6-1; d_call: TRBD1; cdr3_length: 17; cdr3_nt: TGTGCCAGCAGTGCCGGACAGGCCCTCTCCTATAATTCACCCCTCCACTTT; cdr3_aa: CASSAGQALSYNSPLHF
j_call: TRBJ1-4; clone_size: once; v_call: TRBV3-1/TRBV3-2; d_call: NA; cdr3_length: 16; cdr3_nt: TGTGCCAGCAGCCAGGCCGGGAGCTTCGCTGGGGAAAAACTGTTTTTT; cdr3_aa: CASSQAGSFAGEKLFF
j_call: TRBJ2-1; clone_size: few; v_call: TRBV7-9; d_call: NA; cdr3_length: 16; cdr3_nt: TGTGCCAGCAGCTTAGGTGGTGGCGGGACCTACAATGAGCAGTTCTTC; cdr3_aa: CASSLGGGGTYNEQFF
j_call: TRBJ2-1; clone_size: NA; v_call: TRBV24-1; d_call: TRBD1; cdr3_length: 15; cdr3_nt: TGTGCCACCAGTGATCCAGGGGGTTTTAACGATGAGCAGTTCTTC; cdr3_aa: CATSDPGGFNDEQFF
j_call: TRBJ2-3; clone_size: NA; v_call: TRBV2; d_call: TRBD2; cdr3_length: 14; cdr3_nt: TGTGCCAGCAGTGGGACTAGTGGCACAGATACGCAGTATTTT; cdr3_aa: CASSGTSGTDTQYF
j_call: TRBJ2-4; clone_size: NA; v_call: TRBV6-1; d_call: NA; cdr3_length: 17; cdr3_nt: TGTGCCAGCAGTGAAAGGGGAGCGGGTCTAGCCAAAAACATTCAGTACTTC; cdr3_aa: CASSERGAGLAKNIQYF
j_call: TRBJ1-6; clone_size: NA; v_call: TRBV4-3; d_call: TRBD1; cdr3_length: 16; cdr3_nt: TGCGCCAGCAGCCACCAGCTCCAGGGGGCTAATTCACCCCTCCACTTT; cdr3_aa: CASSHQLQGANSPLHF